A single sample gave rise to the 28 T cell receptor beta chains below, sequenced in a study of T cells in Graves' hyperthyroidism and ophthalmopathy (dated by TCRdb to between 2018 and 2021). Receptor libraries were prepared by multiplex PCR. The sequencing machine was an Illumina HiSeq 2000. The TCR beta CDR3 regions were amplified from the RNA transcripts. The TCR CDR3 was subjected to a first round of RT-PCR using the HTBI primer set and the Qiagen OneStep RT-PCR kit. Using fastp trimming at Q25 and MiXCR clonotype assembly, TCRdb reanalyzed the public sequencing data and kept in-frame beta chains. Identical CDR3 protein sequences are pooled into one entry, listed with their most common genes and DNA. The sample table holds 250,000 or so distinct CDR3 sequences, of which roughly 15% were seen once. 28% of the sample goes to the ten largest clones. The sample consisted of blood. These receptors were collected from a woman aged 18-29 years with Graves' ophthalmopathy.

This clonotype showed up just a few times. The gene calls are TRBV5-1 and TRBJ1-6; the match to TRBD1 covers 8 bases. Looked up from germline, CDR1 is SGHRS and CDR2 is YFSETQ. The CDR3 loop spans 21 amino acids. After removal of 0 bases from V and 0 bases from J, the junction contained 14 bases not matched to a gene. CDR3 bases: TGCGCCAGCAGCTTGGCCCCAACAGGGGGGATTCGGGACTCCTATAATTCACCCCTCCACTTT. Residues: CASSLAPTGGIRDSYNSPLHF. Using reference TRBV5-1 and TRBJ1-6 for the parts outside the CDR3, the full variable domain is KAGVTQTPRYLIKTRGQQVTLSCSPISGHRSVSWYQQTPGQGLQFLFEYFSETQRNKGNFPGRFSGRQFSNSRSEMNVSTLELGDSALYLCASSLAPTGGIRDSYNSPLHFGNGTRLTVT.

This clonotype showed up many times. This chain uses TRBV11-2 with TRBJ2-7, with no clear D. Trimming left V 5 bases short and J 7 bases short, with 9 bases between. Germline CDR1 reads SGHAT; CDR2 reads FQNNGV. CDR3 length: 11 amino acids. The CDR3: CASSPLQEQYF. As DNA, the CDR3 is TGTGCCAGCAGCCCCCTCCAGGAGCAGTACTTC.

This clonotype was seen at least ten times. V and J are TRBV4-1 and TRBJ1-1; D unresolved. Germline V gene lookup returns CDR1 MGHRA and CDR2 YSYEKL. The CDR3 loop spans 13 amino acids. V lost 1 base and J lost 7, with 10 bases in between. CDR3 amino acids: CASSQVYGFEAFF. The CDR3 DNA is TGCGCCAGCAGCCAAGTTTATGGTTTTGAAGCTTTCTTT.

This clonotype was picked up many times. Its ends do not fully match the called genes, so a read error is possible. The rearrangement links TRBV28 to TRBJ2-5; 10 bases match TRBD2. Germline V gives CDR1 MDHEN, CDR2 SYDVKM. The CDR3 is 12 amino acids. CDR3 protein: CASRSLAGIVDF. The DNA for the CDR3 is TGTGCCAGCAGATCACTAGCGGGAATTGTGGACTTC.

The CDR3 sequence is CASSYTGGRYTEAFF. CDR3 DNA sequence: TGTGCCAGCAGTTATACAGGGGGCCGGTACACTGAAGCTTTCTTT. V usage is TRBV2 and J usage is TRBJ1-1, with 9 bases lining up with TRBD1. The CDR3 covers 15 residues. Germline CDR1 and CDR2: SNHLY and FYNNEI. Trimming removed 5 bases from V and 3 bases from J; junction bases left unmatched: 7. The full variable domain, rest sourced from reference TRBV2 and TRBJ1-1, is EPEVTQTPSHQVTQMGQEVILRCVPISNHLYFYWYRQILGQKVEFLVSFYNNEISEKSEIFDDQFSVERPDGSNFTLKIRSTKLEDSAMYFCASSYTGGRYTEAFFGQGTRLTVV.

In regard to this clonotype: It may be a read error: a sequence one base away is much more abundant. The CDR3 sequence: CANRGKTGTGANTGELFF. CDR3 coding DNA: TGTGCCAACAGAGGGAAAACCGGGACAGGGGCGAACACCGGGGAGCTGTTTTTT. The chain has TRBV2 and TRBJ2-2; 10 bases fit TRBD1. J gave up 0 bases and V 10 bases, and 14 bases lay outside the gene matches. CDR3 size: 18 residues. Germline V gene sequence: CDR1 SNHLY, CDR2 FYNNEI.

This clonotype came up many times. The genes are TRBV7-9 and TRBJ2-7; D remains unclear. V lost 2 bases, J lost 6 bases, and 5 bases lay in between. This CDR3 spans 11 amino acids. The V gene's germline CDR1 is SEHNR and CDR2 FQNEAQ (reference sequence). In DNA form, the CDR3 reads TGTGCCAGCAGCTTAAAGGGCGAGCAGTACTTC. It codes for CASSLKGEQYF.

This clonotype was seen many times. CDR3 loop: CATSRELRQERNTGELFF. CDR3 sequence (DNA): TGTGCCACCAGCAGAGAGCTGCGACAGGAGAGAAACACCGGGGAGCTGTTTTTT. This rearrangement joins TRBV15 to TRBJ2-2; D is perhaps TRBD1 (6 bases). The CDR3 loop spans 18 amino acids. With 0 bases removed from V and 2 bases from J, the gap between germline ends came to 16 bases. Germline V CDR1 and CDR2: LNHNV, YYDKDF (reference sequence).

This clonotype was detected ten times or more. The chain combines TRBV5-1 with TRBJ2-1; 9 bases agree with TRBD1. V trimming: 2 bases; J trimming: 8 bases; junction bases outside the gene matches: 11. This CDR3 is 16 amino acids long. Germline V lookup: CDR1 SGHRS, CDR2 YFSETQ. The CDR3 sequence is CASSFLTTGGMDEQFF. The CDR3 bases are TGCGCCAGCAGCTTTTTAACGACAGGGGGTATGGATGAGCAGTTCTTC.

There are many counts of this clonotype. The gene calls are TRBV30 and TRBJ2-1; 8 nucleotides align to TRBD2. Germline V lookup: CDR1 GTSNPN, CDR2 SVGIG (reference sequence). CDR3 size: 16 residues. V was clipped by 3 bases and J by 7 bases; unmatched bases: 14. The CDR3 nucleotides are TGTGCCTGGAGCCCTCTACCGGGACTAGGGGGGAATGAGCAGTTCTTC. It encodes CAWSPLPGLGGNEQFF.

This clonotype was seen repeatedly, ten times or more. The chain uses TRBV18 and TRBJ1-1; no clear D gene. The germline CDR1 and CDR2 sequences are KGHSH and LQKENI. V shed 3 bases and J shed 0 bases, with 5 bases lying between them. The CDR3 is made up of 13 amino acids. CDR3 sequence: CASSPFLNTEAFF. Here the CDR3 DNA reads TGTGCCAGCTCACCCTTCCTGAACACTGAAGCTTTCTTT.

There are a few counts of this clonotype. This chain uses TRBV19 with TRBJ2-7; a weak D match, TRBD1 (5 bases). The CDR3 runs to 16 residues. CDR1 LNHDA and CDR2 SQIVND come from the germline V gene (reference sequence). V lost 5 bases, J lost 2 bases, and 19 bases lay in between. CDR3 coding DNA: TGTGCCAGTAGTTCCACCTTTAGAAGGGGCACCTACGAGCAGTACTTC. Its translation is CASSSTFRRGTYEQYF. Together with reference TRBV19 and TRBJ2-7, the CDR3 gives the full variable domain: DGGITQSPKYLFRKEGQNVTLSCEQNLNHDAMYWYRQDPGQGLRLIYYSQIVNDFQKGDIAEGYSVSREKKESFPLTVTSAQKNPTAFYLCASSSTFRRGTYEQYFGPGTRLTVT.

In its sample, this clonotype was seen a few times. The V gene is TRBV24-1, the J gene TRBJ2-2; D not certain. Trimming stripped 2 bases from V and 1 base from J, with 7 bases between. The CDR3 extends over 15 amino acids. In germline, CDR1 is KGHDR, CDR2 SFDVKD. The CDR3 loop is CATSDSWVNTGELFF. CDR3 nucleotides: TGTGCCACCAGTGATTCCTGGGTGAACACCGGGGAGCTGTTTTTT.

This clonotype was recorded at least ten times. The chain joins TRBV4-1 to TRBJ2-3; D unclear. V was clipped by 0 bases and J by 2 bases, with 3 bases between them. The CDR3 runs 13 residues. CDR1 and CDR2 (germline): MGHRA, YSYEKL. CDR3 nucleotides: TGCGCCAGCAGCCAAGAGCTCACAGATACGCAGTATTTT. Protein product: CASSQELTDTQYF.

This clonotype appeared a few times. The rearrangement uses TRBV9 and TRBJ2-7; 7 bases agree with TRBD2. Germline V gene data show CDR1 as SGDLS and CDR2 as YYNGEE. The CDR3 consists of 16 residues. Trimming cost V 0 bases and J 0 bases; bases outside gene matches: 6. The DNA of the CDR3 is TGTGCCAGCAGCGTAGGGGCTAGCGGTACCTCCTACGAGCAGTACTTC. Its translation: CASSVGASGTSYEQYF. The full variable domain, its missing parts supplied by reference TRBV9 and TRBJ2-7, is DSGVTQTPKHLITATGQRVTLRCSPRSGDLSVYWYQQSLDQGLQFLIQYYNGEERAKGNILERFSAQQFPDLHSELNLSSLELGDSALYFCASSVGASGTSYEQYFGPGTRLTVT.

This clonotype was observed at least ten times. V usage is TRBV5-1 and J usage is TRBJ1-6; no clear D gene. This CDR3 comprises 14 residues. In germline, CDR1 is SGHRS, CDR2 YFSETQ. V was cut by 5 bases and J by 8 bases, with 14 bases left in between. The CDR3 DNA follows: TGCGCCAGCAGACTCGGGGATTATGATTCACCCCTCCACTTT. Its protein product is CASRLGDYDSPLHF.

This clonotype was counted at least ten times. V and J are TRBV13 and TRBJ2-7, with TRBD2 identical over 11 bases. The junction had 11 bases not matched to a gene; V was cut back by 5 bases and J by 2 bases. CDR1 and CDR2 (germline): PRHDT, FYEKMQ (reference sequence). The CDR3 has 17 residues. The CDR3: CASSKRTASGGTYEQYF. For the CDR3, the DNA is TGTGCCAGCAGCAAAAGAACGGCTAGCGGGGGGACCTACGAGCAGTACTTC. Complete variable domain (other parts from reference TRBV13 and TRBJ2-7): AAGVIQSPRHLIKEKRETATLKCYPIPRHDTVYWYQQGPGQDPQFLISFYEKMQSDKGSIPDRFSAQQFSDYHSELNMSSLELGDSALYFCASSKRTASGGTYEQYFGPGTRLTVT.

This clonotype was observed many times. The V call is TRBV28, the J call TRBJ1-1, with 8 bases matching TRBD1. Germline V gives CDR1 MDHEN, CDR2 SYDVKM. The CDR3 is made up of 14 amino acids. V gave up 5 bases and J gave up 1 base; unmatched junction bases: 3. CDR3 in amino acids: CASSVDRGNTEAFF. CDR3 in DNA: TGTGCCAGCAGTGTCGACAGGGGGAACACTGAAGCTTTCTTT.

Many counts were recorded for this clonotype. This sequence joins TRBV30 and TRBJ1-5, with 7 positions matching TRBD1. The CDR3 length is 13 residues. V shed 0 bases and J 6 bases; nucleotides not matched to a gene: 2. Germline V lookup: CDR1 GTSNPN, CDR2 SVGIG (reference sequence). CDR3 protein: CAWSVQGLQPQHF. The CDR3, as DNA: TGTGCCTGGAGTGTACAGGGGCTTCAGCCCCAGCATTTT.

This clonotype was observed at least ten times. The genes are TRBV6-5 and TRBJ2-1; tentatively, D is TRBD1 (6 bases). Germline V gene lookup returns CDR1 MNHEY and CDR2 SVGAGI. Trimming cost V 2 bases and J 6 bases, with 17 bases left between them. There are 16 residues in the CDR3. The CDR3 DNA reads as TGTGCCAGCAGTTACGAAGGGGGAAGGGTCGGCAATGAGCAGTTCTTC. This translates into CASSYEGGRVGNEQFF.

This clonotype was recorded many times. The chain uses TRBV6-1 and TRBJ1-2; D unclear. Germline V gene sequence: CDR1 MNHNS, CDR2 SASEGT. There are 12 residues in the CDR3. V shed 6 bases and J shed 6 bases, with 11 bases lying between them. The DNA for the CDR3 is TGTGCCAGCAGCACACTGGCGAATGGCTACACCTTC. This encodes CASSTLANGYTF.

This clonotype was recorded at least ten times. V is TRBV7-3 and J is TRBJ2-1, with D perhaps matching TRBD2 (5 bases). V gave up 2 bases and J gave up 4 bases, with 12 bases separating them. The CDR3 is 15 amino acids. Germline lookup yields CDR1 SGHTA and CDR2 FQGTGA. CDR3 loop: CASSLSLALYNEQFF. The CDR3 DNA reads TGTGCCAGCAGCTTATCTCTAGCTTTGTACAATGAGCAGTTCTTC.

This clonotype appeared many times. The chain uses TRBV10-1 and TRBJ1-5; no firm D call. This CDR3 spans 13 amino acids. Trimming removed 4 bases from V and 7 bases from J, with 11 bases in between. Germline V gene sequence: CDR1 WNHNN, CDR2 SYGVQD (reference sequence). The CDR3 coding sequence is TGCGCCAGCAGTGCTGGTTTTGACCAGCCCCAGCATTTT. It yields the protein CASSAGFDQPQHF.

The table lists this clonotype with many counts. The rearrangement links TRBV5-1 to TRBJ1-2; D unclear. Germline V gene lookup returns CDR1 SGHRS and CDR2 YFSETQ. V was pared by 4 bases and J by 3 bases, with 22 bases between. The CDR3 consists of 17 residues. The CDR3 protein is CASSPRVVRRPYYGYTF. The CDR3, as DNA: TGCGCCAGCAGCCCGCGGGTTGTCAGGAGACCCTACTATGGCTACACCTTC.

This clonotype was recorded at least ten times. This rearrangement joins TRBV5-6 to TRBJ2-7; the match to TRBD1 covers 10 bases. The V segment lost 3 bases and the J segment 1 base; nucleotides outside the gene matches: 10. Germline values: CDR1 SGHDT, CDR2 YYEEEE. The CDR3 is 17 amino acids. Here the CDR3 DNA reads TGTGCCAGCAGCTACACAAAGGGGACAGGGGTGTCCTACGAGCAGTACTTC. This sequence encodes CASSYTKGTGVSYEQYF. The whole variable domain, filled in from reference TRBV5-6 and TRBJ2-7, reads DAGVTQSPTHLIKTRGQQVTLRCSPKSGHDTVSWYQQALGQGPQFIFQYYEEEERQRGNFPDRFSGHQFPNYSSELNVNALLLGDSALYLCASSYTKGTGVSYEQYFGPGTRLTVT.

The chain combines TRBV2 with TRBJ1-1, with D hard to call. This CDR3 is built from 14 residues. The germline V gene encodes CDR1 SNHLY and CDR2 FYNNEI. The V and J ends lost 4 bases and 7 bases respectively, with 16 bases between them. CDR3 coding DNA: TGTGCCAGCAGTGCGGACGGCAACCTCGGTGAAGCTTTCTTT. Protein: CASSADGNLGEAFF.

This clonotype occurred many times. V is TRBV2 and J is TRBJ1-6, with 9 nucleotides matching TRBD1. The CDR3 is 12 residues long. Germline trimming cut 10 bases from V and 10 bases from J; bases unmatched to any gene: 5. CDR1 SNHLY and CDR2 FYNNEI come from the germline V gene. DNA for the CDR3: TGTGCCACCGAGGACAGGGGCTCACCCCTCCACTTT. Encoded protein: CATEDRGSPLHF.

This clonotype was observed many times. The chain recombines TRBV10-3 with TRBJ2-2; D is undetermined. This CDR3 is 15 amino acids long. Trimming cost V 2 bases and J 4 bases, with 11 bases left between them. Germline V gene lookup returns CDR1 ENHRY and CDR2 SYGVKD. The CDR3 DNA reads TGTGCCATCAGTGAGCCCGGGTCATCCACCGGGGAGCTGTTTTTT. Its translation: CAISEPGSSTGELFF.